This T cell receptor beta chain was recorded in a study of blood T cell repertoires in COVID-19. Looking at the study overall: Acute and convalescent COVID-19 samples came from the United States, Italy and Spain.

Original processing methods: Reference gene primers were amplified, and this amplification served to estimate nucleated cell counts. TCRdb's copy holds only in-frame clones and misses some; the assay was immunoSEQ multiplex PCR. V and J calls and clone size are copied from that table; D and trimming were computed from the DNA. The table lists about 140,000 clones, about 86% of them singletons, with more than 1.5% in the top ten. This CDR3 is built from 15 residues. CDR1 is LGHNA, CDR2 YSLEER, per germline. Losses at the gene ends were 1 base for V and 3 bases for J; bases not matched to a gene: 5. Source material: peripheral blood. The chain has TRBV4-3 and TRBJ2-7; the match to TRBD1 covers 8 bases. The receptor was isolated from a woman aged 60 to 75 with acute or convalescent COVID-19. As DNA, the CDR3 is TGCGCCAGCAGCCAAGCCGGGACAGGAAACTACGAGCAGTACTTC. This codes for CASSQAGTGNYEQYF.